What follows is one TCR beta chain and its context. Its target antigen remains unknown. No per-base quality is available; no much larger clone lies one base away. Library prep was done by the immunoSEQ multiplex PCR assay. For TCR sequencing, RNA was extracted from every sample and reverse transcribed into cDNA to serve as template. First-strand cDNA was synthesized using SuperScript III with a 2:1 mix of oligo-dT and random hexamers. A synthetic immune receptor repertoire was used to measure amplification bias, and any remaining bias was corrected computationally. The authors processed their data as follows. After raw reads were preprocessed to remove errors, the CDR3 was defined following IMGT conventions as running from the conserved cysteine to phenylalanine. Clonality was computed by normalizing Shannon entropy by log2 of the number of productive unique TCRs and subtracting the result from 1. CD4 or CD8 identity of scalp clones was inferred by cross-referencing scalp TCRbeta sequences with sorted blood CD4 and CD8 repertoires. This immuneACCESS table, as held by TCRdb, lists in-frame sequences with V and J called but not all clones. Of the missing ones, under half trace to an unresolved V gene in checked studies; the others have no known cause. V and J calls and clone size are as listed in that table; D and trimming were resolved from the DNA. Recorded for this sample are some 150,000 clones; approximately 90% of them occurred a single time. Of the sample, approximately 13% is held by the ten largest clones.

This sample was taken from a study of CD8+ T cells in alopecia areata (dated by TCRdb to 2016 to 2019). Some background on the complete study: The treated patients, all with moderate-to-severe alopecia areata, were enrolled in an open-label pilot trial of oral tofacitinib given at 5 to 10 mg twice daily. To study T cell clonal expansion in alopecia areata, the researchers applied high-throughput TCRbeta sequencing to both the C3H/HeJ mouse model and human patients. In humans, TCRbeta sequencing was performed on scalp tissue and on sorted CD4+ and CD8+ peripheral blood T cells from healthy controls and from patients with patchy or totalis/universalis alopecia areata. For the treated patients, the SALT score, which quantifies what percentage of scalp surface area is affected, served as the measure of disease severity. Amplification of TCRbeta CDR3 regions was done by immunoSEQ multiplex PCR using 35 Vbeta forward primers and 13 Jbeta reverse primers. Biopsies were taken from tofacitinib-treated patients at baseline and again at 4 and 24 weeks into treatment, and several of those patients also had a later scalp biopsy. Tofacitinib was administered for 6 to 18 months, and 6 months of follow-up off drug were then conducted to assess delayed response and recurrence. The RNA source kit depended on sample type: the PAXgene miRNA kit for fixed scalp, the miRNeasy kit for PBMCs, and the RNeasy kit for mouse skin. Scalp clonality was compared across normal scalp (n=4), patchy alopecia areata scalp (n=8), and alopecia totalis/universalis scalp (n=8). Here is what the overall study found, with its caveats: With tofacitinib, both scalp clonality and the number of expanded CD8+ clones among the top 100 scalp clones went down significantly. Compared with normal scalp, lesional scalp had higher clonality and more expanded CD8+ clones, particularly in alopecia totalis/universalis, a pattern that suggests antigenic drive. Scalp TCR repertoire analysis is complicated because resident alphabeta T cells in normal human skin are also sequenced, whereas mouse skin is dominated by gammadelta T cells. Many expanded lesional clones persisted in scalp and blood during tofacitinib treatment, which may partly explain relapse after stopping treatment. Shared TCR sequences between patients were less evident than in mice, which may be partly attributable to HLA diversity in the patient population. The treated cohort was small, with a single nonresponder, so links between baseline CD8+ expansion and response need larger studies.

The cysteine opens and the phenylalanine closes a CDR3 of 13 amino acids. The read is trimmed to its CDR3 DNA, 39 bases read in frame from base 1. Deletion took 3 bases off V and 2 bases off J, with a span of 8 bases between the germline ends. The germline V gene gives CDR1 as SGHRS and CDR2 as YFSETQ. The time point label, as the study defines it: less than five weeks on oral tofacitinib. The treatment or condition label here, explained by the study, means: oral pan-JAK inhibitor, 5-10 mg twice daily. From alopecia areata patients, peripheral blood was collected along with lesional scalp punch biopsies. After PBMCs were isolated by density centrifugation and stained for CD3, CD4 and CD8, a FACSAria was used to sort CD4+ and CD8+ T cells.

The chain was built from TRBV5-1 and TRBJ1-2, and the D gene may be TRBD1, 6 bases matching. The receptor's source is a human donor with alopecia areata. The source material was CD8+ T cells sorted from blood, sampled at week 4, from a patient treated with tofacitinib. The CDR3 here reads CASSSTGNYGYTF. The bases are TGCGCCAGCAGCTCCACAGGGAACTATGGCTACACCTTC.